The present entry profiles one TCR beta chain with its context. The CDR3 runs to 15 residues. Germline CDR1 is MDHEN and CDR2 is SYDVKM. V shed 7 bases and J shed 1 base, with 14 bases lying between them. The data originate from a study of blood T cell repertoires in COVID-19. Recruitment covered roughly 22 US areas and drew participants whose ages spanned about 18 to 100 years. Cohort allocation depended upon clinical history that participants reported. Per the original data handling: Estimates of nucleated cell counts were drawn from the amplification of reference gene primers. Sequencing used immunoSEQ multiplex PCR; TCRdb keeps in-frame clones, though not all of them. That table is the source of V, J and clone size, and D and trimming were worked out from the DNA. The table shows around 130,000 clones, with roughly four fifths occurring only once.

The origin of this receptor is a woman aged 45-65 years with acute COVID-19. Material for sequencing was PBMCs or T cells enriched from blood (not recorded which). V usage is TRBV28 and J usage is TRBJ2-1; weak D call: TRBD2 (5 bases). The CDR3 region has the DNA TGTGCCAGCACCGAGGGCCCGAATTCCTACAATGAGCAGTTCTTC. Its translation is CASTEGPNSYNEQFF. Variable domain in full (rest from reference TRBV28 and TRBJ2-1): DVKVTQSSRYLVKRTGEKVFLECVQDMDHENMFWYRQDPGLGLRLIYFSYDVKMKEKGDIPEGYSVSREKKERFSLILESASTNQTSMYLCASTEGPNSYNEQFFGPGTRLTVL.